Reported below is one TCR beta chain. This record belongs to a study of blood T cell repertoires in COVID-19. The age range of participants was about 18 to 90 years, with residence in under 25 US areas. In assigning cohorts, the study relied on participant-reported clinical history. The length of the CDR3 is 14 residues. Trimming cost V 6 bases and J 8 bases; bases outside gene matches: 7. The V gene's germline CDR1 is KGHDR and CDR2 SFDVKD. Using immunoSEQ multiplex PCR, the repertoire was profiled, and TCRdb retains in-frame clones only, with some absent. This sample has 200,000 to 300,000 clones, with approximately 90% found just once.

This TCR was sampled from a woman in her 30s who had recovered from COVID-19. The chain is built from TRBV24-1 and TRBJ1-4; 8 bases are a match to TRBD1. Sequencing was carried out using PBMCs or T cells enriched from blood (not recorded which). DNA for the CDR3: TGTGCCACCAGTACAGGGGGAAAAAACGAAAAACTGTTTTTT. Encoded protein: CATSTGGKNEKLFF.